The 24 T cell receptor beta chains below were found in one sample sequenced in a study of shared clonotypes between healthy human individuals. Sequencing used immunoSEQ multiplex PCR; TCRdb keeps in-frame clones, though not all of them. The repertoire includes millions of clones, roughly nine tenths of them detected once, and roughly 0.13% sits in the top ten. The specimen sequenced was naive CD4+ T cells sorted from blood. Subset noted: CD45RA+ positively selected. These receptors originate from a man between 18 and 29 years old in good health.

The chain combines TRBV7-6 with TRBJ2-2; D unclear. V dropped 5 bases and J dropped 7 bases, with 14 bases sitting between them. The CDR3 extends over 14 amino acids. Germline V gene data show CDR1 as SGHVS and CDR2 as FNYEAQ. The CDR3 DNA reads TGTGCCAGCAGCCCTGGCCCGACAATCGGGGAGCTGTTTTTT. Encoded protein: CASSPGPTIGELFF.

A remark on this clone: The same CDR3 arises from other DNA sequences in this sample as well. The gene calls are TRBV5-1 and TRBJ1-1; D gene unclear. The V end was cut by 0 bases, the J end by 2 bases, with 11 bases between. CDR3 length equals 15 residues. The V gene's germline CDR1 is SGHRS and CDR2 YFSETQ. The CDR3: CASSLAGPLNTEAFF. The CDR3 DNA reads TGCGCCAGCAGCTTGGCGGGCCCTCTTAACACTGAAGCTTTCTTT.

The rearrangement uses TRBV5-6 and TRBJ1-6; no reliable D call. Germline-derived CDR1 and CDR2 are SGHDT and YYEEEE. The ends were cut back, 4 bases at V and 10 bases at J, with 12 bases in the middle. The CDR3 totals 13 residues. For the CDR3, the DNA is TGTGCCAGCAGCGGAGAGACATCATCACCCCTCCACTTT. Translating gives CASSGETSSPLHF.

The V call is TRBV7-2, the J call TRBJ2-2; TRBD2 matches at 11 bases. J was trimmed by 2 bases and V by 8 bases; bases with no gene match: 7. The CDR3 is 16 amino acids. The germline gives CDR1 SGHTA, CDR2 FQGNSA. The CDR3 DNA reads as TGTGCCAGCCGAACTAGCGGGGGTTCTAACACCGGGGAGCTGTTTTTT. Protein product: CASRTSGGSNTGELFF.

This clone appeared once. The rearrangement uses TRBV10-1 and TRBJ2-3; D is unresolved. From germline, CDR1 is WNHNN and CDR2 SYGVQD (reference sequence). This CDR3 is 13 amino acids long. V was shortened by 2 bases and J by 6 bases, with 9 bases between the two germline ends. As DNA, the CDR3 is TGCGCCAGCAGTGAGCGGGTGGCGGATACGCAGTATTTT. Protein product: CASSERVADTQYF.

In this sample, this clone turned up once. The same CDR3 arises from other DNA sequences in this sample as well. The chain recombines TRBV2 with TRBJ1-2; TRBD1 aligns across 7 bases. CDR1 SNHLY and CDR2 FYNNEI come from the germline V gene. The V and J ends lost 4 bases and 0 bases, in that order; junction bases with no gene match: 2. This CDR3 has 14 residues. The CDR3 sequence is CASSAQGANYGYTF. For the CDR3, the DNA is TGTGCCAGCAGTGCCCAGGGGGCTAACTATGGCTACACCTTC.

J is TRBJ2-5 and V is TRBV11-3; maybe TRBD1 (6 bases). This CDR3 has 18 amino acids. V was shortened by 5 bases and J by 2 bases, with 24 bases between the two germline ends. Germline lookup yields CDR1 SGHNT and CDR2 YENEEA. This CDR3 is CASSLSGAGRGLQETQYF. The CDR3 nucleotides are TGTGCCAGCAGCCTTAGTGGGGCAGGCAGGGGCCTACAAGAGACCCAGTACTTC.

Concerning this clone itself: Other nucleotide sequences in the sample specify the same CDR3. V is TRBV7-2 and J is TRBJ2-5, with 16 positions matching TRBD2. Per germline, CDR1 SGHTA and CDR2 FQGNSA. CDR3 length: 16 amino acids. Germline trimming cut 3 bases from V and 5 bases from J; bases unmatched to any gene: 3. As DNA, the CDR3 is TGTGCCAGCAGCTTGGGACTAGCGGGGGGGCAGGAGACCCAGTACTTC. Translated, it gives CASSLGLAGGQETQYF.

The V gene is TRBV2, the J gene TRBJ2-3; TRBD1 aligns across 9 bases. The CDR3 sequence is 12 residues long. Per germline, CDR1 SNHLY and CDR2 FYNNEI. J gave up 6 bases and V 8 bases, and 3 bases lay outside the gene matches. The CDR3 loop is CASGTGLDTQYF. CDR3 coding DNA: TGTGCCAGCGGGACAGGGTTGGATACGCAGTATTTT.

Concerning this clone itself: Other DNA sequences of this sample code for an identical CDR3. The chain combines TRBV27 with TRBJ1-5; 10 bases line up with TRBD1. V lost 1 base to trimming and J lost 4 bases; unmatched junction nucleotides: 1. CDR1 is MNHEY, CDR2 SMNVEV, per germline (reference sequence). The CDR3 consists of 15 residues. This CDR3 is CASSLLGQGNQPQHF. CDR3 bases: TGTGCCAGCAGTTTATTGGGACAGGGGAATCAGCCCCAGCATTTT.

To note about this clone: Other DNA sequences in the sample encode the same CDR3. In nucleotides, the CDR3 is TGTGCCAGCAGTTCACAGGGTAGCGGGGAGCTGTTTTTT. Its translation: CASSSQGSGELFF. The V gene is TRBV28, the J gene TRBJ2-2; possibly TRBD1 for D (6 bases). Deletions cut 4 bases from V and 7 bases from J, with 10 bases between. There are 13 residues in the CDR3. CDR1 MDHEN and CDR2 SYDVKM come from the germline V gene. The full variable domain, rest sourced from reference TRBV28 and TRBJ2-2, is DVKVTQSSRYLVKRTGEKVFLECVQDMDHENMFWYRQDPGLGLRLIYFSYDVKMKEKGDIPEGYSVSREKKERFSLILESASTNQTSMYLCASSSQGSGELFFGEGSRLTVL.

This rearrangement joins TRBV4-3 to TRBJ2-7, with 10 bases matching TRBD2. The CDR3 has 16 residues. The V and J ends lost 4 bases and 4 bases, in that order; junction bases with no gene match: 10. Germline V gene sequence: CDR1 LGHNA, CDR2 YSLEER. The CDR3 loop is CASSLRAGGPGYEQYF. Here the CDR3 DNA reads TGCGCCAGCAGCCTTAGAGCGGGAGGGCCCGGATACGAGCAGTACTTC.

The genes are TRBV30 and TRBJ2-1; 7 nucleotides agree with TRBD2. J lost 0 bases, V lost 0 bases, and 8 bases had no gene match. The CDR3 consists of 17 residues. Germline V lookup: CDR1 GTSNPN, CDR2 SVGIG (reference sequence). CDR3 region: CAWSVQRTGGSYNEQFF. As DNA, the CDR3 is TGTGCCTGGAGTGTACAGAGAACGGGGGGCTCCTACAATGAGCAGTTCTTC.

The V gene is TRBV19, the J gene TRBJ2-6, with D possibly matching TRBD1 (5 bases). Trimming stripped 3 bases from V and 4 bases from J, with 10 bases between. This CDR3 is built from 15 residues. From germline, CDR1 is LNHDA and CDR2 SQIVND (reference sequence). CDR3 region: CASSIQTAGANVLTF. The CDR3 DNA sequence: TGTGCCAGTAGTATTCAGACAGCCGGGGCCAACGTCCTGACTTTC.

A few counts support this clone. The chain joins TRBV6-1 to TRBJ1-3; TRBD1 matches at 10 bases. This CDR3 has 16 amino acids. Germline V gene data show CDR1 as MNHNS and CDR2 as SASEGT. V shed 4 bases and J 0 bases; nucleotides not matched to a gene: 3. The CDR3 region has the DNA TGTGCCAGCAGTGCGACAGGGGGCCTCTCTGGAAACACCATATATTTT. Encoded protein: CASSATGGLSGNTIYF.

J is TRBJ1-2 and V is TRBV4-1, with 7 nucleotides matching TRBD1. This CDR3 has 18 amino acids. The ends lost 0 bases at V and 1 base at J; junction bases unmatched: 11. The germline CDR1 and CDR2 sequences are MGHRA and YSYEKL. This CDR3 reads CASSQDRGRDRINYGYTF. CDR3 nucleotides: TGCGCCAGCAGCCAAGATCGGGGGCGGGACAGAATTAACTATGGCTACACCTTC.

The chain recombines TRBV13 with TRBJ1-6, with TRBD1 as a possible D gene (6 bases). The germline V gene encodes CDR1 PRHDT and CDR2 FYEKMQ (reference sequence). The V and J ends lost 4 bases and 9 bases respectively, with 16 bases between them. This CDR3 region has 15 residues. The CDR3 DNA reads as TGTGCCAGCAGCTATAACAGGGATCCGGGTTCACCCCTCCACTTT. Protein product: CASSYNRDPGSPLHF.

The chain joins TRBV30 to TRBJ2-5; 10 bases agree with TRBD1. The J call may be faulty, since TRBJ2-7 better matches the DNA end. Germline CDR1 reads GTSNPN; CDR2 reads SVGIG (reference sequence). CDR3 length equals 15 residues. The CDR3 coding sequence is TGTGCCTGGACCCCTCAGACAGGGGGCCCCTACGAGCAGTACTTC. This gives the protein CAWTPQTGGPYEQYF.

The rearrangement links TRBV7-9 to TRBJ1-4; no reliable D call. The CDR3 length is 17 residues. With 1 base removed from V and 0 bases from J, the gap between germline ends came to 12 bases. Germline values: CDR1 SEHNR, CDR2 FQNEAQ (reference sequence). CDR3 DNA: TGTGCCAGCAGCTTAGATTCGTGGGCGGCAACTAATGAAAAACTGTTTTTT. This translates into CASSLDSWAATNEKLFF. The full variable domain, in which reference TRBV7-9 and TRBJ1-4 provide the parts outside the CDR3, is DTGVSQNPRHKITKRGQNVTFRCDPISEHNRLYWYRQTLGQGPEFLTYFQNEAQLEKSRLLSDRFSAERPKGSFSTLEIQRTEQGDSAMYLCASSLDSWAATNEKLFFGSGTQLSVL.

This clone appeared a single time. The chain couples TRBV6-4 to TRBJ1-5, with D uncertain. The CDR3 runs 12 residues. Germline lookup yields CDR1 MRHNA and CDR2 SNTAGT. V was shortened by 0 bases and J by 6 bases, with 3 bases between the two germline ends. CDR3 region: CASSDSGQPQHF. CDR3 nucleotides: TGTGCCAGCAGTGACTCGGGTCAGCCCCAGCATTTT.

CDR3 residues: CASSSPGTGPNEQYF. CDR3 DNA: TGTGCCAGCAGCTCCCCCGGGACAGGGCCCAACGAGCAGTACTTC. The rearrangement joins TRBV5-4 to TRBJ2-7, with 9 bases aligning to TRBD1. The CDR3 has 15 amino acids. With V trimmed by 3 bases and J by 5 bases, 9 bases remained unmatched. Germline V gene data show CDR1 as SGHNT and CDR2 as YYREEE (reference sequence).

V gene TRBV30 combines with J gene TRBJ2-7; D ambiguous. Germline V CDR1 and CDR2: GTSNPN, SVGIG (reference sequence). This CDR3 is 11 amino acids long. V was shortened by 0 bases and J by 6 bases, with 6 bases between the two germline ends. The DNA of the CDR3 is TGTGCCTGGAGTGTAACAACCGAGCAGTACTTC. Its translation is CAWSVTTEQYF.

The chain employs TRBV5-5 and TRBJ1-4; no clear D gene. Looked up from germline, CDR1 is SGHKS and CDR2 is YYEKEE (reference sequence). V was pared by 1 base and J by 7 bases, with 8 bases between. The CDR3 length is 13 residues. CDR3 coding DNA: TGTGCCAGCAGCTTGCGGGTTCTTGAAAAACTGTTTTTT. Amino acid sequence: CASSLRVLEKLFF.

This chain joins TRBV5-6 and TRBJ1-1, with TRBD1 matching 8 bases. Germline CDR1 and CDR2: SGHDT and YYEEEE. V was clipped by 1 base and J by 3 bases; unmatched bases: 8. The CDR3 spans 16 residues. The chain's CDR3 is CASSLLGQGSHTEAFF. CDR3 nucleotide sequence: TGTGCCAGCAGCTTGCTCGGACAGGGTAGTCACACTGAAGCTTTCTTT.